This T cell receptor (beta chain) emerged from a study of T cell clonality in common variable immunodeficiency. In germline, CDR1 is DFQATT, CDR2 SNEGSKA (reference sequence). CDR3 length: 14 residues. The ends lost 5 bases at V and 1 base at J; junction bases unmatched: 4. CVID and control samples used equivalent genomic DNA input. Sequencing used immunoSEQ multiplex PCR; TCRdb keeps in-frame clones, though not all of them. The sample presents some 50,000 clones, none singletons. Heparinized whole blood, roughly 4.5 to 9 ml, came from each donor. The table lists this clone with many counts. The missing CDR3 end, 3 residues past where the read stops, is filled in from the germline J gene.

This TCR was sampled from a person aged 18 to 70 in good health. The chain uses TRBV20-1 and TRBJ1-1, with TRBD1 identical over 10 bases. The specimen sequenced was peripheral blood mononuclear cells. CDR3 sequence: CSAHRDRGNTEAFF. Partial CDR3 DNA: TGCAGTGCTCACCGGGACAGGGGGAACACTGAA.